The subject of this entry is one T cell receptor beta chain. What it recognizes is unknown. Researchers ran the PCR with 60 Vbeta and 13 Jbeta primers. This table comes from immunoSEQ multiplex PCR, and its TCRdb copy is limited to in-frame clones, with some not included. The sample yields 130,000 or so clones, approximately 80% seen once. This record belongs to a study of cytomegalovirus exposure and HLA in healthy donors. Study outcomes and limitations: The study put some 150 TCR beta chains on its list as cytomegalovirus-associated. Confirmation was obtained in vitro that three CMV-associated chains are specific for CMV antigens.

In nominal health when sampled, donors likely had unrecorded immune exposures nonetheless. The CDR3 extends over 14 amino acids. V shed 0 bases, J shed 4 bases, and the junction held 3 bases outside the gene matches. Germline CDR1 and CDR2: SGDLS and YYNGEE. The TCR comes from a woman between 18 and 29 years old in good health and CMV-seropositive. The V gene is TRBV9, the J gene TRBJ2-7; 8 nucleotides align to TRBD2. The specimen sequenced was PBMCs. The CDR3 sequence: CASSVEAGEYEQYF. The CDR3 DNA reads as TGTGCCAGCAGCGTAGAAGCGGGGGAATACGAGCAGTACTTC.